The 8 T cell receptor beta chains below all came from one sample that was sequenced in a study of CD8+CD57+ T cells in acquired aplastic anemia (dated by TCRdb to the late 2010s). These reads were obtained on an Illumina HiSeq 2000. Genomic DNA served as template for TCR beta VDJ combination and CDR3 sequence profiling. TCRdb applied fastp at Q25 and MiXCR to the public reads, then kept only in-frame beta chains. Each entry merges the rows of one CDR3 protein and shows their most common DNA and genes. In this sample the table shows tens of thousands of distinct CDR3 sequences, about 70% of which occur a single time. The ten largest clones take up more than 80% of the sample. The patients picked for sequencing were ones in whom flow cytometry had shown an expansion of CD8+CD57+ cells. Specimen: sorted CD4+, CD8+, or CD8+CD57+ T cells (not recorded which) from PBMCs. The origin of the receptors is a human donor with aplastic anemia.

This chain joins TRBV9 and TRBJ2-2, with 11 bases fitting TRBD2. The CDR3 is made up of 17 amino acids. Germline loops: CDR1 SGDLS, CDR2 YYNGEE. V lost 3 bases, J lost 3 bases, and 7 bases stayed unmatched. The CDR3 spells CASSGSRSGRDTGELFF. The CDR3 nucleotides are TGTGCCAGCAGCGGATCCCGTAGCGGGAGGGACACCGGGGAGCTGTTTTTT.

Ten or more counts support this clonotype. The CDR3 DNA reads TGTGCCAGCAGGTGGGGAGAAGATGAAAAACTGTTTTTT. Its protein product is CASRWGEDEKLFF. V and J are TRBV7-9 and TRBJ1-4, with D uncertain. In germline, CDR1 is SEHNR, CDR2 FQNEAQ (reference sequence). V was pared by 6 bases and J by 6 bases, with 11 bases between. The CDR3 totals 13 residues.

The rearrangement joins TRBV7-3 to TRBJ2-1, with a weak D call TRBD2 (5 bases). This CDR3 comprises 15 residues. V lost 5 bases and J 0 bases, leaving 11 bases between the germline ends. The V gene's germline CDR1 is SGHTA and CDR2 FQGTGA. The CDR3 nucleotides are TGTGCCAGCAGCATCCTAGCAGGCTCCTACAATGAGCAGTTCTTC. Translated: CASSILAGSYNEQFF.

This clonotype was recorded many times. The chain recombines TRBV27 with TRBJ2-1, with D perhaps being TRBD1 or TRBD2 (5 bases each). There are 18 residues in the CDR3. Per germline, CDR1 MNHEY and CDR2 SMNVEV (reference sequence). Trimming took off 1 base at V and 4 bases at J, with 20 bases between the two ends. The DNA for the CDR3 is TGTGCCAGCAGTTTATGGGGGATCTTTGAAGGGATATACAATGAGCAGTTCTTC. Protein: CASSLWGIFEGIYNEQFF.

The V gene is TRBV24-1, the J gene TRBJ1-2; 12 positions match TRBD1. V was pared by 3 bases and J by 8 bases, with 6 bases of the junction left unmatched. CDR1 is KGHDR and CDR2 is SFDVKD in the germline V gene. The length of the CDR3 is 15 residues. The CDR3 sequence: CATSDGGQGAQGYTF. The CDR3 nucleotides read TGTGCCACCAGTGATGGGGGACAGGGGGCTCAAGGCTACACCTTC.

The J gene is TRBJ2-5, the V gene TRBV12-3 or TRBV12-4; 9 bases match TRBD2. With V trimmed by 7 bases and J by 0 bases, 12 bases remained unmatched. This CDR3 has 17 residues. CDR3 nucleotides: TGTGCCAGCACACCCCAGCGGGGGGACTGGTACCAAGAGACCCAGTACTTC. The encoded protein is CASTPQRGDWYQETQYF.

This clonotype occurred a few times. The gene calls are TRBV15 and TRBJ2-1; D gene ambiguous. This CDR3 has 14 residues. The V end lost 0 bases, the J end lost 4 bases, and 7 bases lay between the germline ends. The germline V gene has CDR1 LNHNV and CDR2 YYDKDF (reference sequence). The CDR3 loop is CATSRDRGYNEQFF. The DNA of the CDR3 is TGTGCCACCAGCAGAGATCGAGGATACAATGAGCAGTTCTTC.

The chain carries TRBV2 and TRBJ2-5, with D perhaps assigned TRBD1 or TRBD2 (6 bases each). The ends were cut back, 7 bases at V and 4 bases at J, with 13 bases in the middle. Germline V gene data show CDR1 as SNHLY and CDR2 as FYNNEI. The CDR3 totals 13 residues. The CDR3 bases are TGTGCCAGCACGGGGGCAGGCACAGAGACCCAGTACTTC. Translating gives CASTGAGTETQYF.